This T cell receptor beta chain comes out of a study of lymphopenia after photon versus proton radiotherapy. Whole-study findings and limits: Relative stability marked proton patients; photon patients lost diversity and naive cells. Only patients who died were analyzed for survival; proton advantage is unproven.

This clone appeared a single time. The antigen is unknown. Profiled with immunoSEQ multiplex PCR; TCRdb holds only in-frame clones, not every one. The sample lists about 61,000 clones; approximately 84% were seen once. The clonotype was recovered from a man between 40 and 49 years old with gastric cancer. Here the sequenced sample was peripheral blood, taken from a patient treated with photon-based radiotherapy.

The CDR3 nucleotides read TGTGCCAGCTACAGGGCACTGAACACTGAAGCTTTCTTT. Translation gives CASYRALNTEAFF. J is TRBJ1-1 and V is TRBV6-6, with a tentative D call TRBD1 (6 bases). CDR3 length: 13 amino acids. Trimming cost V 8 bases and J 0 bases, with 10 bases left between them. Germline loops: CDR1 MNHNY, CDR2 SVGAGI (reference sequence).